The clone carrying this T cell receptor (beta chain) has just a few counts. Its target is unknown. The data were produced by immunoSEQ multiplex PCR, yet TCRdb's version contains in-frame clones alone and is incomplete. The table has approximately 140,000 clones, around nine tenths seen once. This sample stems from a study of cytomegalovirus exposure and HLA in healthy donors. V lost 5 bases and J lost 1, with 11 bases in between. This CDR3 has 14 amino acids. Germline CDR1 SNHLY, CDR2 FYNNEI. Findings and limits, study-wide: Published work reported that the classifier diagnosed cytomegalovirus status with high specificity and sensitivity. In vitro, a few CMV-associated chains proved specific for CMV antigens. Among TCR sequences, most were rare, though some public TCRs appeared in many donors. In a later analysis, first-cohort TCR clusters were found to tend to co-occur in the roughly 120 validation repertoires.

Sequenced input: PBMCs. The V gene is TRBV2, the J gene TRBJ1-1, with a tentative D call TRBD1 (6 bases). This receptor was taken from a man younger than 35 in good health and CMV-seropositive. This chain's CDR3 is CASSPGHSNTEAFF. The CDR3 DNA follows: TGTGCCAGCAGTCCGGGACATTCGAACACTGAAGCTTTCTTT. The whole variable domain, remainder taken from reference TRBV2 and TRBJ1-1, is EPEVTQTPSHQVTQMGQEVILRCVPISNHLYFYWYRQILGQKVEFLVSFYNNEISEKSEIFDDQFSVERPDGSNFTLKIRSTKLEDSAMYFCASSPGHSNTEAFFGQGTRLTVV.